The 17 T cell receptor beta chains below come from one sample, sequenced in a study of somatic mutations in cytotoxic T cells in rheumatoid arthritis. The method was immunoSEQ multiplex PCR; TCRdb's version includes in-frame clones alone and lacks a portion of them. The repertoire has about 12,000 clones, 70% to 80% of them found once; the top ten carry around a tenth. Sequenced material: CD8+ T cells sorted from blood. The receptors derive from a woman between 40 and 55 years old in good health.

This clone was seen a handful of times. The rearrangement links TRBV9 to TRBJ2-3, with TRBD2 matching over 10 bases. The CDR3 extends over 15 amino acids. V trimming: 2 bases; J trimming: 4 bases; junction bases outside the gene matches: 4. Germline values: CDR1 SGDLS, CDR2 YYNGEE. This chain's CDR3 is CASSVTSGSSDTQYF. The CDR3 DNA reads as TGTGCCAGCAGCGTGACTAGCGGGTCATCAGATACGCAGTATTTT.

As regards this clone: One end of the junction varies from germline; a read error may be responsible. This sequence joins TRBV19 and TRBJ2-5; perhaps TRBD2 as D (5 bases). Germline V lookup: CDR1 LNHDA, CDR2 SQIVND (reference sequence). The CDR3 sequence is 15 residues long. CDR3 loop: CASNIRESGGETQYF. The CDR3 region has the DNA TGTGCCAGTAATATACGGGAAAGCGGCGGAGAGACCCAGTACTTC.

The CDR3 DNA is TGTGCCAGTAGTATAACCCCGACGTTGAACTATGGCTACACCTTC. Amino acids: CASSITPTLNYGYTF. The chain combines TRBV19 with TRBJ1-2; D is unresolved. Germline CDR1 and CDR2: LNHDA and SQIVND (reference sequence). V gave up 2 bases and J gave up 2 bases, with 12 bases separating them. CDR3 length: 15 residues.

This clone is termed large (0.1 to 1%). The chain combines TRBV27 with TRBJ1-2, with D unclear. V gave up 0 bases and J gave up 8 bases, with 16 bases separating them. This CDR3 contains 15 residues. Germline V gene sequence: CDR1 MNHEY, CDR2 SMNVEV (reference sequence). CDR3 loop: CASSLSATRAGGYTF. In nucleotides, the CDR3 is TGTGCCAGCAGTTTATCCGCTACACGGGCGGGGGGCTACACCTTC.

This rearrangement joins TRBV2 to TRBJ1-3, with a tentative D call TRBD1 (5 bases). CDR1 SNHLY and CDR2 FYNNEI come from the germline V gene. V lost 7 bases to trimming and J lost 0 bases, with 10 bases between them. The CDR3 is 14 amino acids. Written as DNA, the CDR3 is TGTGCCAGCAAACGGGGGATCTCTGGAAACACCATATATTTT. Translating gives CASKRGISGNTIYF. Filled out from reference TRBV2 and TRBJ1-3, the complete variable domain reads EPEVTQTPSHQVTQMGQEVILRCVPISNHLYFYWYRQILGQKVEFLVSFYNNEISEKSEIFDDQFSVERPDGSNFTLKIRSTKLEDSAMYFCASKRGISGNTIYFGEGSWLTVV.

The J gene is TRBJ2-7, the V gene TRBV30; D remains ambiguous. CDR1 GTSNPN and CDR2 SVGIG come from the germline V gene (reference sequence). Trimming took 0 bases from V and 3 from J, leaving 3 bases between them. This CDR3 is built from 11 residues. This CDR3 reads CAWSVGYEQYF. The CDR3 bases are TGTGCCTGGAGTGTAGGCTACGAGCAGTACTTC.

This chain joins TRBV19 and TRBJ1-1; D possibly corresponds to TRBD1 (5 bases). The germline CDR1 and CDR2 sequences are LNHDA and SQIVND (reference sequence). CDR3 size: 11 residues. V was pared by 9 bases and J by 6 bases, with 11 bases between. CDR3 coding DNA: TGTGCCAGCGGGGGGTCGCCTGAAGCTTTCTTT. It is translated as CASGGSPEAFF.

The chain couples TRBV30 to TRBJ1-2; TRBD1 matches at 12 bases. This CDR3 spans 18 amino acids. V was clipped by 1 base and J by 4 bases; unmatched bases: 13. The germline CDR1 and CDR2 sequences are GTSNPN and SVGIG (reference sequence). The DNA of the CDR3 is TGTGCCTGGAGTGACGATGACCCCGGGACAGGGGGCGGCTATGGCTACACCTTC. It yields the protein CAWSDDDPGTGGGYGYTF.

The V and J genes are TRBV7-3 and TRBJ1-1; TRBD1 aligns across 7 bases. CDR1 is SGHTA, CDR2 FQGTGA, per germline. V was clipped by 3 bases and J by 0 bases; unmatched bases: 7. The CDR3 totals 16 residues. The CDR3 DNA reads as TGTGCCAGCAGCTTCGGCGCTACAGGGGTGAACACTGAAGCTTTCTTT. It specifies CASSFGATGVNTEAFF.

V and J are TRBV7-9 and TRBJ2-1, with TRBD1 matching 10 bases. The CDR3 runs 14 residues. Germline values: CDR1 SEHNR, CDR2 FQNEAQ (reference sequence). V lost 8 bases to trimming and J lost 2 bases; unmatched junction nucleotides: 3. The CDR3, as DNA: TGTGCCAGCCTCGGACAGGGGGCCTACAATGAGCAGTTCTTC. This gives the protein CASLGQGAYNEQFF.

The V call is TRBV6-1, the J call TRBJ1-5, with TRBD1 as a possible D gene (6 bases). This CDR3 is built from 15 residues. V lost 4 bases and J 4 bases, leaving 14 bases between the germline ends. The germline V gene encodes CDR1 MNHNS and CDR2 SASEGT. As DNA, the CDR3 is TGTGCCAGCAGTGTTACAGGGATGCAAAATCAGCCCCAGCATTTT. Its translation is CASSVTGMQNQPQHF.

This sequence joins TRBV2 and TRBJ2-1; 10 bases are a match to TRBD2. This CDR3 has 15 amino acids. Germline-derived CDR1 and CDR2 are SNHLY and FYNNEI. The ends lost 7 bases at V and 7 bases at J; junction bases unmatched: 10. Here the CDR3 reads CASNTPLAGDNEQFF. In nucleotides, the CDR3 is TGTGCCAGCAACACTCCGCTAGCGGGAGATAATGAGCAGTTCTTC.

This clone was detected only a few times. The V and J genes are TRBV6-5 and TRBJ2-7, with TRBD1 identical over 10 bases. The germline CDR1 and CDR2 sequences are MNHEY and SVGAGI. The CDR3 consists of 15 residues. Germline trimming cut 6 bases from V and 1 base from J; bases unmatched to any gene: 6. This CDR3 reads CASREDRGISYEQYF. CDR3 coding DNA: TGTGCCAGCAGAGAGGACAGGGGGATTTCCTACGAGCAGTACTTC.

This rearrangement joins TRBV5-1 to TRBJ2-1; TRBD1 agrees at 7 bases. Germline CDR1 SGHRS, CDR2 YFSETQ. Trimming took 3 bases from V and 4 from J; bases not matched to a gene: 1. This CDR3 is built from 13 residues. CDR3 DNA sequence: TGCGCCAGCAGCTGGGACAGTTACAATGAGCAGTTCTTC. Its translation: CASSWDSYNEQFF.

This clone has more than one count but fewer than ten. V usage is TRBV13 and J usage is TRBJ1-1; 8 bases align to TRBD1. CDR1 PRHDT and CDR2 FYEKMQ come from the germline V gene (reference sequence). The CDR3 sequence is 17 residues long. Losses at the gene ends were 2 bases for V and 1 base for J; bases not matched to a gene: 9. The CDR3 spells CASSLRGTGPSNTEAFF. DNA for the CDR3: TGTGCCAGCAGCTTACGAGGGACAGGTCCATCGAACACTGAAGCTTTCTTT.

Here the CDR3 DNA reads TGTGCCAGCCAGAAGGCCCCTTTAGACATTCAGTACTTC. Translated: CASQKAPLDIQYF. The chain recombines TRBV9 with TRBJ2-4; no reliable D call. The V end lost 7 bases, the J end lost 8 bases, and 16 bases lay between the germline ends. The CDR3 covers 13 residues. Germline assignment: CDR1 SGDLS and CDR2 YYNGEE.

The chain is built from TRBV19 and TRBJ1-5; tentative D call: TRBD1 (6 bases). V was clipped by 5 bases and J by 8 bases, with 13 bases between them. CDR1 and CDR2 (germline): LNHDA, SQIVND (reference sequence). The CDR3 is 13 residues long. CDR3 sequence: CASSPDSWEPQHF. The CDR3 bases are TGTGCCAGTAGTCCGGACAGTTGGGAGCCCCAGCATTTT.